This is a list of T cell receptor beta chains from one sample in a study of blood T cell repertoires in COVID-19. The data were produced by immunoSEQ multiplex PCR, yet TCRdb's version contains in-frame clones alone and is incomplete. Of 250,000 to 300,000 clones in the sample, 90% to 95% were seen once. Sequenced input: PBMCs or T cells enriched from blood (not recorded which). The receptor source for this set is a human donor in a cohort exposed to, infected with or recovered from COVID-19 (not recorded which). The donor label of this sample is uncertain. CDR3s include the opening cysteine and the closing phenylalanine or tryptophan.

v_gene,j_gene,CDR3aa
TRBV4-1,TRBJ1-5,CASSSELVNQPQHF
TRBV15,TRBJ2-7,CATSRTGGNNEQYF
TRBV19,TRBJ1-2,CASSGTANYGYTF
TRBV7-3,TRBJ2-5,CASSSRYRETQYF
TRBV18,TRBJ2-2,CASSEGANRELFF
TRBV5-1,TRBJ1-4,CASRLSGQTNEKLFF
TRBV21-1,TRBJ1-2,CASSKTGLYGYTF
TRBV18,TRBJ2-7,CASSPPLLERTGEGYEQYF
TRBV7-3,TRBJ2-2,CASSYVTGGWRGTGELFF
TRBV6-5,TRBJ2-2,CASRKQGANTGELFF
TRBV7-2,TRBJ1-1,CASSLGTLANTEAFF
TRBV10-3,TRBJ1-2,CAISESEIYGYTF
TRBV6-5,TRBJ1-1,CASRNPSRGTEAFF
TRBV18,TRBJ2-5,CASSPTVQETQYF
TRBV30,TRBJ1-2,CAWSPDYRGYTF
TRBV29-1,TRBJ1-2,CSVEGGDRSTYGYTF